The rows below give T cell receptor beta chains drawn from one sample of a study of shared clonotypes between healthy human individuals. Sequenced by immunoSEQ multiplex PCR; TCRdb stores in-frame clones only, minus some. Among over a million clones listed, approximately 98.5% were seen once. Sequencing used naive CD4+ T cells sorted from blood. These receptors all come from a man under 40 in good health. The CDR3 runs from the conserved cysteine through the conserved F or W. Each record gives: D gene, V gene, J gene, CDR3 protein. D genes are given only for firm matches.

D gene: TRBD2; V gene: TRBV5-1; J gene: TRBJ2-5; CDR3 protein: CASTGREGETQYF
D gene: -; V gene: TRBV5-4; J gene: TRBJ2-5; CDR3 protein: CASSLVTGVETQYF
D gene: TRBD2; V gene: TRBV19; J gene: TRBJ2-7; CDR3 protein: CASSPSGRSYEQYF
D gene: TRBD1; V gene: TRBV7-3; J gene: TRBJ2-2; CDR3 protein: CASSFGTGVRSTGELFF
D gene: -; V gene: TRBV7-2; J gene: TRBJ1-4; CDR3 protein: CASSLRSGVELFF
D gene: -; V gene: TRBV10-3; J gene: TRBJ1-1; CDR3 protein: CAISEGVWTEAFF
D gene: -; V gene: TRBV2; J gene: TRBJ1-1; CDR3 protein: CASSADGMNTEAFF
D gene: TRBD1; V gene: TRBV29-1; J gene: TRBJ2-5; CDR3 protein: CAGRTGEETQYF
D gene: -; V gene: TRBV11-2; J gene: TRBJ2-1; CDR3 protein: CASSLNEQFF
D gene: -; V gene: TRBV9; J gene: TRBJ1-5; CDR3 protein: CASSVEPRGQPQHF
D gene: TRBD2; V gene: TRBV5-1; J gene: TRBJ2-1; CDR3 protein: CASSLAGLGYNEQFF
D gene: TRBD2; V gene: TRBV9; J gene: TRBJ2-5; CDR3 protein: CASSAIGTSQETQYF
D gene: TRBD2; V gene: TRBV4-2; J gene: TRBJ2-2; CDR3 protein: CASSRGGSIAGGYTGELFF
D gene: TRBD1; V gene: TRBV15; J gene: TRBJ1-5; CDR3 protein: CATREGGPGNQPQHF
D gene: TRBD2; V gene: TRBV11-1; J gene: TRBJ2-7; CDR3 protein: CASSPSGGRTYEQYF
D gene: -; V gene: TRBV7-6; J gene: TRBJ2-7; CDR3 protein: CASSLGQGLIHEQYF
D gene: -; V gene: TRBV30; J gene: TRBJ2-7; CDR3 protein: CAWTKTGTYEQYF
D gene: -; V gene: TRBV5-1; J gene: TRBJ2-5; CDR3 protein: CASARTTQETQYF
D gene: -; V gene: TRBV29-1; J gene: TRBJ2-7; CDR3 protein: CSVEGTQGYEQYF
D gene: -; V gene: TRBV5-4; J gene: TRBJ2-1; CDR3 protein: CATTGSYNEQFF
D gene: TRBD1; V gene: TRBV6-6; J gene: TRBJ2-2; CDR3 protein: CASSYGDRVTGELFF
D gene: -; V gene: TRBV6-1; J gene: TRBJ2-2; CDR3 protein: CASSELANTGELFF
D gene: TRBD1; V gene: TRBV5-8; J gene: TRBJ2-5; CDR3 protein: CASSFGKGTVIFETQYF
D gene: -; V gene: TRBV2; J gene: TRBJ1-2; CDR3 protein: CASAGPANYGYTF
D gene: -; V gene: TRBV18; J gene: TRBJ1-5; CDR3 protein: CASSPGSVGNQPQHF
D gene: -; V gene: TRBV5-1; J gene: TRBJ2-3; CDR3 protein: CASSLSLRASTDTQYF
D gene: -; V gene: TRBV7-2; J gene: TRBJ1-1; CDR3 protein: CASSYPGNNTEAFF
D gene: -; V gene: TRBV29-1; J gene: TRBJ1-2; CDR3 protein: CSVARTTYGYTF
D gene: TRBD1; V gene: TRBV14; J gene: TRBJ2-1; CDR3 protein: CASSQRTGWSYNEQFF
D gene: TRBD2; V gene: TRBV5-4; J gene: TRBJ2-5; CDR3 protein: CASSFRRASGGETQYF
D gene: -; V gene: TRBV2; J gene: TRBJ2-5; CDR3 protein: CASKGGRAHETQYF
D gene: -; V gene: TRBV29-1; J gene: TRBJ1-1; CDR3 protein: CSVEGPGLGTEAFF
D gene: -; V gene: TRBV13; J gene: TRBJ2-7; CDR3 protein: CASSLGSYEQYF
D gene: TRBD1; V gene: TRBV5-1; J gene: TRBJ1-5; CDR3 protein: CASSEGQEDQPQHF
D gene: -; V gene: TRBV5-1; J gene: TRBJ1-2; CDR3 protein: CASRVSTVDGYTF
D gene: TRBD1; V gene: TRBV5-1; J gene: TRBJ1-4; CDR3 protein: CASSATGTGSEKLFF
D gene: -; V gene: TRBV5-5; J gene: TRBJ2-7; CDR3 protein: CASSLVSASYEQYF
D gene: -; V gene: TRBV9; J gene: TRBJ1-3; CDR3 protein: CASSVGNMGNTIYF
D gene: TRBD1; V gene: TRBV19; J gene: TRBJ1-1; CDR3 protein: CASGKGASRDEAFF
D gene: -; V gene: TRBV15; J gene: TRBJ2-7; CDR3 protein: CATSREPLYEQYF
D gene: -; V gene: TRBV5-6; J gene: TRBJ2-7; CDR3 protein: CASSSDPGEQYF
D gene: TRBD2; V gene: TRBV28; J gene: TRBJ2-1; CDR3 protein: CASSPHLAGAVNEQFF
D gene: -; V gene: TRBV2; J gene: TRBJ1-1; CDR3 protein: CASSEVGIPTEAFF
D gene: TRBD1; V gene: TRBV2; J gene: TRBJ2-2; CDR3 protein: CASSPDRANTGELFF
D gene: -; V gene: TRBV10-2; J gene: TRBJ2-7; CDR3 protein: CASSDPGEQYF
D gene: -; V gene: TRBV7-9; J gene: TRBJ1-1; CDR3 protein: CASSSTRTDTEAFF
D gene: -; V gene: TRBV7-9; J gene: TRBJ1-1; CDR3 protein: CASSRSGATEAFF
D gene: TRBD2; V gene: TRBV7-3; J gene: TRBJ2-1; CDR3 protein: CASSLLPGLADYNEQFF
D gene: -; V gene: TRBV7-9; J gene: TRBJ2-1; CDR3 protein: CASSLTGNEQFF
D gene: TRBD2; V gene: TRBV9; J gene: TRBJ2-3; CDR3 protein: CASSFGTSGADTQYF
D gene: TRBD1; V gene: TRBV18; J gene: TRBJ1-3; CDR3 protein: CASSPLDRSGSGNTIYF
D gene: TRBD1; V gene: TRBV28; J gene: TRBJ2-7; CDR3 protein: CASSSPEDREYEQYF
D gene: -; V gene: TRBV27; J gene: TRBJ1-2; CDR3 protein: CASSQVGPLNYGYTF
D gene: -; V gene: TRBV6-1; J gene: TRBJ2-5; CDR3 protein: CASSVRTDEETQYF
D gene: -; V gene: TRBV7-6; J gene: TRBJ2-3; CDR3 protein: CASSLAATDTQYF
D gene: TRBD1; V gene: TRBV19; J gene: TRBJ2-1; CDR3 protein: CASSTDRGRSYNEQFF
D gene: -; V gene: TRBV6-5; J gene: TRBJ1-4; CDR3 protein: CASSYVVSATNEKLFF
D gene: TRBD1; V gene: TRBV9; J gene: TRBJ2-7; CDR3 protein: CASSVEQGSYEQYF
D gene: -; V gene: TRBV28; J gene: TRBJ1-2; CDR3 protein: CASRPTGEFYGYTF
D gene: -; V gene: TRBV28; J gene: TRBJ1-2; CDR3 protein: CASSTDHSRRGYTF